The T cell receptor (beta chain) described here comes from a study of neurological immune-mediated disorders. With 3 bases removed from V and 8 bases from J, the gap between germline ends came to 10 bases. CDR1 is KGHDR, CDR2 SFDVKD, per germline. The CDR3 has 13 amino acids. This clonotype was counted at least ten times. TCRdb used MiXCR to reprocess the 5' RACE reads, holding one entry per CDR3 protein. The sample carries about 74,000 distinct CDR3 sequences, less than 5.5% recorded once. This clonotype was sampled from a man between 18 and 35 years old with multiple sclerosis. Source material: PBMCs. The chain couples TRBV24-1 to TRBJ2-1, with D tentatively TRBD2 (6 bases). This CDR3 is CATSDGGAYEQFF. As DNA, the CDR3 is TGTGCCACCAGTGATGGAGGGGCATATGAGCAGTTCTTC.